This T cell receptor (beta chain) derives from a study of cytomegalovirus exposure and HLA in healthy donors. Study-level results: Analysis was carried out at a later point, and it linked a missense DCLRE1C variant to TCR beta V- and J-gene trimming.

Vbeta (60) and Jbeta (13) primers were used in the PCR. The repertoire was sequenced with immunoSEQ multiplex PCR; TCRdb's copy has only in-frame clones and lacks some. The sample lists 180,000 or so clones, more than 60% occurring once. This clone was detected a few times. Its cognate antigen is unknown. Per the germline V gene, CDR1 is SGHTA and CDR2 is FQGNSA. V lost 3 bases and J lost 7; bases outside the gene matches: 1. This CDR3 has 14 residues. The TCR comes from a man aged 18 to 29 in good health and CMV-seronegative. The sequencing sample was made of PBMCs. The chain joins TRBV7-2 to TRBJ2-1, with 12 bases lining up with TRBD2. The CDR3 nucleotides are TGTGCCAGCAGCTTCGGACTAGCGGGGAATGAGCAGTTCTTC. It is translated as CASSFGLAGNEQFF.